The clone carrying this T cell receptor (beta chain) was seen a few times. Its antigen is as yet unknown. The sample originates from a study of CD8 T cells in ankylosing spondylitis. Quantitative 5'-RACE was performed with molecular barcodes, and it yielded the TCR beta libraries. TCRdb passed the 5' RACE reads through MiXCR, listing each CDR3 protein once. The sample includes roughly 700,000 distinct CDR3 sequences, around 20% seen only once; the top ten take 15% to 20%. The CDR3 is 19 amino acids. Germline assignment: CDR1 SGHRS and CDR2 YFSETQ. V gave up 0 bases and J gave up 1 base; unmatched junction bases: 13. Study conclusions and caveats: A motif of roughly eight highly homologous TCR beta variants was seen as apparently characteristic of ankylosing spondylitis blood. Prior work had noted some motif variants in reactive arthritis blood and synovial fluid. According to the report, clones linked to the disease were significantly enriched in matched synovial fluid samples taken from ankylosing spondylitis patients.

Source material: blood, either unsorted or a sorted T cell fraction (not recorded which). This chain joins TRBV5-1 and TRBJ1-1; TRBD1 matches 9 bases. The origin of this receptor is a male donor with ankylosing spondylitis. CDR3 in amino acids: CASSLAIGDRVYPNTEAFF. CDR3 bases: TGCGCCAGCAGCTTGGCGATTGGGGACAGGGTCTACCCGAACACTGAAGCTTTCTTT.